Following are 8 T cell receptor beta chains from one sample sequenced in a study of CD8+ T cells in alopecia areata (dated by TCRdb to between 2017 and 2018). The library was produced with the immunoSEQ multiplex PCR assay. RNA was extracted from all samples and reverse transcribed into cDNA as template for TCR sequencing. What TCRdb holds here is the immuneACCESS table cut down to in-frame rearrangements. Part of the clones is not present; checked against another copy, under half of the missing clones reflect an unresolved V gene, and the others are unexplained. Across this sample there are 150,000 or so clones, with approximately 86% seen only once. Of the sample, roughly an eighth is held by the ten largest clones. The time point tag for this specimen amounts to: around 28 days on oral tofacitinib. The label giving this sample's treatment or condition can be read as: oral pan-JAK inhibitor, 5-10 mg twice daily.

The input for sequencing was CD8+ T cells sorted from blood, taken at week 4, from a patient treated with tofacitinib. The receptors originated from a human donor with alopecia areata.

The chain joins TRBV9 to TRBJ2-1; 10 bases fit TRBD1. Germline trimming cut 4 bases from V and 4 bases from J; bases unmatched to any gene: 8. Germline V CDR1 and CDR2: SGDLS, YYNGEE. This CDR3 has 16 residues. Here the CDR3 reads CASSQPDRGAYNEQFF. The CDR3 nucleotides read TGTGCCAGCAGCCAACCGGACAGGGGGGCTTACAATGAGCAGTTCTTC. Using reference TRBV9 and TRBJ2-1 for the parts outside the CDR3, the full variable domain is DSGVTQTPKHLITATGQRVTLRCSPRSGDLSVYWYQQSLDQGLQFLIQYYNGEERAKGNILERFSAQQFPDLHSELNLSSLELGDSALYFCASSQPDRGAYNEQFFGPGTRLTVL.

This rearrangement joins TRBV5-1 to TRBJ2-7, with 7 positions matching TRBD1. The CDR3 spans 15 residues. The junction had 9 bases not matched to a gene; V was cut back by 5 bases and J by 1 base. In germline, CDR1 is SGHRS, CDR2 YFSETQ. CDR3 in amino acids: CASSPSTGQSYEQYF. CDR3 nucleotide sequence: TGCGCCAGCAGTCCCAGCACGGGACAGTCCTACGAGCAGTACTTC. Full variable domain (rest looked up from reference TRBV5-1 and TRBJ2-7): KAGVTQTPRYLIKTRGQQVTLSCSPISGHRSVSWYQQTPGQGLQFLFEYFSETQRNKGNFPGRFSGRQFSNSRSEMNVSTLELGDSALYLCASSPSTGQSYEQYFGPGTRLTVT.

This clone was observed a few times. The same CDR3 can be traced to other DNA sequences in this sample. This rearrangement joins TRBV29-1 to TRBJ2-2; D may be TRBD1 (6 bases). Per germline, CDR1 SQVTM and CDR2 ANQGSEA. The CDR3 sequence is 14 residues long. V lost 3 bases, J lost 5 bases, and 13 bases lay in between. The CDR3 DNA follows: TGCAGCGTTGACGGAGGCAGGGGAACCGGGGAGCTGTTTTTT. Translated: CSVDGGRGTGELFF.

The chain carries TRBV28 and TRBJ2-2; no definite D call. V shed 3 bases and J shed 0 bases, with 2 bases lying between them. Germline CDR1 is MDHEN and CDR2 is SYDVKM. CDR3 size: 13 residues. The CDR3, as DNA: TGTGCCAGCAGTTTTACGAACACCGGGGAGCTGTTTTTT. Its protein product is CASSFTNTGELFF.

V and J are TRBV7-2 and TRBJ1-5; D is unclear. In germline, CDR1 is SGHTA, CDR2 FQGNSA. The germline V and J ends were trimmed by 3 bases and 1 base, with 10 bases remaining between them. The CDR3 is made up of 15 amino acids. The CDR3 DNA sequence: TGTGCCAGCAGCTTTAGCGGTCAGAGCAATCAGCCCCAGCATTTT. This encodes CASSFSGQSNQPQHF.

This chain uses TRBV2 with TRBJ2-7, with D tentatively TRBD1 (5 bases). The ends were cut back, 11 bases at V and 6 bases at J, with 20 bases in the middle. CDR3 length equals 13 residues. Germline V gene sequence: CDR1 SNHLY, CDR2 FYNNEI. The CDR3 region is CAFSDNSQAEQYF. The DNA of the CDR3 is TGTGCCTTCTCGGACAACTCTCAGGCCGAGCAGTACTTC.

The rearrangement uses TRBV29-1 and TRBJ2-1; D perhaps matches TRBD2 (6 bases). From germline, CDR1 is SQVTM and CDR2 ANQGSEA. V was trimmed by 0 bases and J by 3 bases, leaving 12 bases between them. The CDR3 is 15 amino acids. The CDR3 protein is CSVEETGSYYNEQFF. The DNA of the CDR3 is TGCAGCGTTGAAGAGACCGGGAGTTACTACAATGAGCAGTTCTTC.

The rearrangement links TRBV6-5 to TRBJ2-3, with a possible D match to TRBD1 (6 bases). This CDR3 has 15 amino acids. Germline V gene lookup returns CDR1 MNHEY and CDR2 SVGAGI. V lost 2 bases to trimming and J lost 0 bases, with 9 bases between them. CDR3 DNA: TGTGCCAGCAGTTACGGGGGCGCAAGCACAGATACGCAGTATTTT. Amino acids: CASSYGGASTDTQYF.